The text below deals with one TCR beta chain. The target antigen is unknown. The data were obtained in a study of PD-1 blockade in classical Hodgkin lymphoma. Whole-study results and caveats: Relapsed/refractory patients reportedly had lower baseline diversity than newly diagnosed patients.

Clones were sequenced by immunoSEQ multiplex PCR, and TCRdb holds only the in-frame ones, with some missing. The sample shows 40,000 or so clones, roughly 73% of them seen only once. After autologous stem cell transplantation all patients relapsed, and prior brentuximab vedotin exposure differed between cohorts. From germline, CDR1 is LGHNA and CDR2 YSLEER. The length of the CDR3 is 16 residues. V trimming: 4 bases; J trimming: 0 bases; junction bases outside the gene matches: 5. This clonotype was obtained from a human donor with classical Hodgkin lymphoma. The input for sequencing was peripheral blood mononuclear cells (PBMCs), taken at baseline. The chain combines TRBV4-3 with TRBJ2-5, with 10 bases identical to TRBD2. The CDR3 protein is CASSLGLAGDQETQYF. CDR3 in DNA: TGCGCCAGCAGCCTTGGTCTAGCGGGGGACCAAGAGACCCAGTACTTC.